What follows are 10 T cell receptor beta chains derived from one specimen sequenced in a study of blood T cell repertoires in COVID-19. This table comes from immunoSEQ multiplex PCR, and its TCRdb copy is limited to in-frame clones, with some not included. The profile shows roughly 100,000 clones, about 87% of them singletons. Input material: peripheral blood. Every receptor here comes from a man aged 50 or older with acute or convalescent COVID-19.

J is TRBJ1-5 and V is TRBV30; D is unresolved. Trimming stripped 0 bases from V and 4 bases from J, with 7 bases between. CDR3 length: 13 residues. Germline V gene data show CDR1 as GTSNPN and CDR2 as SVGIG (reference sequence). The CDR3 here is CAWSVTLNQPQHF. CDR3 coding DNA: TGTGCCTGGAGTGTTACCCTAAATCAGCCCCAGCATTTT.

V is TRBV4-2 and J is TRBJ2-6; D not resolved. This CDR3 spans 17 amino acids. Trimming stripped 0 bases from V and 4 bases from J, with 13 bases between. Germline V CDR1 and CDR2: LGHNA, YNFKEQ. This CDR3 is CASSQDLGRGGANVLTF. The CDR3 DNA is TGTGCCAGCAGCCAAGATTTGGGTAGAGGAGGGGCCAACGTCCTGACTTTC.

The rearrangement uses TRBV6-2 or TRBV6-3 and TRBJ2-7, with D perhaps matching TRBD1 (6 bases). CDR1 MNHEY and CDR2 SVGEGT come from the germline V gene. The CDR3 totals 15 residues. Trimming shortened V by 4 bases and J by 0 bases, and 13 bases separated the two germline ends. CDR3 bases: TGTGCCAGCAGTTTTCTTACAGGGAGCTCCTACGAGCAGTACTTC. It translates to CASSFLTGSSYEQYF.

The chain links TRBV2 to TRBJ2-7, with 8 bases fitting TRBD2. This CDR3 comprises 13 residues. V shed 11 bases and J 3 bases; nucleotides not matched to a gene: 9. CDR1 SNHLY and CDR2 FYNNEI come from the germline V gene. The CDR3: CACQSGTSYEQYF. Written as DNA, the CDR3 is TGTGCCTGCCAGTCCGGGACTAGCTACGAGCAGTACTTC.

The chain has TRBV5-5 and TRBJ1-5; a weak D match, TRBD1 (5 bases). CDR3 size: 13 residues. V shed 3 bases and J shed 7 bases, with 11 bases lying between them. The germline V gene encodes CDR1 SGHKS and CDR2 YYEKEE (reference sequence). The CDR3 bases are TGTGCCAGCAGCTACCAGGGTTTGCAGCCCCAGCATTTT. Translation gives CASSYQGLQPQHF.

The V and J genes are TRBV19 and TRBJ2-5; 7 positions agree with TRBD2. This CDR3 is built from 14 residues. Per germline, CDR1 LNHDA and CDR2 SQIVND (reference sequence). J gave up 7 bases and V 2 bases, and 7 bases lay outside the gene matches. CDR3 loop: CASSIIGRSGTQYF. The CDR3, as DNA: TGTGCCAGTAGTATAATCGGGAGGTCCGGGACCCAGTACTTC. Complete variable domain (other parts from reference TRBV19 and TRBJ2-5): DGGITQSPKYLFRKEGQNVTLSCEQNLNHDAMYWYRQDPGQGLRLIYYSQIVNDFQKGDIAEGYSVSREKKESFPLTVTSAQKNPTAFYLCASSIIGRSGTQYFGPGTRLLVL.

There are a few counts of this clone. The V gene is TRBV18, the J gene TRBJ2-1; tentative D call: TRBD2 (5 bases). V lost 3 bases to trimming and J lost 4 bases, with 10 bases between them. The CDR3 runs 14 residues. CDR1 is KGHSH, CDR2 LQKENI, per germline. This CDR3 is CASSPQSGYNEQFF. CDR3 coding DNA: TGTGCCAGCTCACCTCAAAGCGGATACAATGAGCAGTTCTTC.

V usage is TRBV10-1 and J usage is TRBJ2-7; possibly TRBD2 for D (5 bases). The CDR3 is 14 residues long. Between the trimmed V and J ends, which lost 3 bases and 7 bases, there was a span of 16 bases. The germline V gene encodes CDR1 WNHNN and CDR2 SYGVQD (reference sequence). The CDR3 loop reads CASSDSPGSREQYF. The DNA of the CDR3 is TGCGCCAGCAGTGACTCTCCGGGGTCGAGGGAGCAGTACTTC.

The chain has TRBV21-1 and TRBJ2-2; the table's TRBD2 call for D was not verified on the DNA. TRBV21-1 is a known pseudogene. This CDR3 comprises 18 residues. CDR3 DNA sequence: TGTGCCCACAGAGGGGTCGTCGGGAGGGCCGAGAACACCGGGGAGCTGTTTTTT. Translating gives CAHRGVVGRAENTGELFF.

The chain combines TRBV9 with TRBJ2-5; 8 bases fit TRBD2. Germline V gene lookup returns CDR1 SGDLS and CDR2 YYNGEE. The length of the CDR3 is 16 residues. The V segment lost 4 bases and the J segment 5 bases; nucleotides outside the gene matches: 13. For the CDR3, the DNA is TGTGCCAGCAGCTCCTCAGCGGGAGAGGCGGGTGAGACCCAGTACTTC. Protein sequence: CASSSSAGEAGETQYF.